The 2 T cell receptor beta chains below come from one sample, sequenced in a study of cytomegalovirus exposure and HLA in healthy donors. Vbeta (60) and Jbeta (13) primers were used in the PCR. Sequencing was performed with immunoSEQ multiplex PCR; in TCRdb, only in-frame clones are kept and a portion is missing. The sample contains around 120,000 clones, 65% to 80% of which appear only once. Sequenced material: PBMCs. The receptors were gathered from a man aged 25-45 years in good health and CMV-seronegative.

The chain uses TRBV25-1 and TRBJ2-2; 10 nucleotides match TRBD2. Trimming took 6 bases from V and 3 from J; bases not matched to a gene: 4. The CDR3 has 15 residues. Looked up from germline, CDR1 is MGHDK and CDR2 is SYGVNS. The CDR3 here is CASSKRGGDTGELFF. The DNA for the CDR3 is TGTGCCAGCAGCAAGCGGGGGGGCGACACCGGGGAGCTGTTTTTT.

The rearrangement links TRBV5-1 to TRBJ2-2; 8 bases line up with TRBD2. The V gene's germline CDR1 is SGHRS and CDR2 YFSETQ. The V and J ends lost 5 bases and 6 bases, in that order; junction bases with no gene match: 0. The CDR3 sequence is 12 residues long. The CDR3 loop is CASRTSAGELFF. CDR3 nucleotides: TGCGCCAGCAGGACTAGCGCCGGGGAGCTGTTTTTT.